The 24 T cell receptor beta chains below come from one sample, sequenced in a study of T cells in Graves' hyperthyroidism and ophthalmopathy. The TCR beta CDR3 regions underwent amplification using RNA transcripts as the source. The TCR CDR3 first-round RT-PCR relied on the HTBI primer set. TCRdb ran MiXCR on the multiplex PCR reads and lists one entry per CDR3 protein. The sample gives hundreds of thousands of distinct CDR3 sequences, roughly 37% of which show up once; around 9.3% is in the top ten. The sample consisted of blood. The receptors originated from a man aged 18 to 30 with Graves' hyperthyroidism.

This clonotype showed up just a few times. The chain has TRBV7-2 and TRBJ2-7; D unclear. From germline, CDR1 is SGHTA and CDR2 FQGNSA. V was pared by 1 base and J by 0 bases, with 10 bases between. This CDR3 is 15 amino acids long. The CDR3 reads CASSLGSASSYEQYF. DNA for the CDR3: TGTGCCAGCAGCTTAGGTTCGGCCAGCTCCTACGAGCAGTACTTC. The full variable domain, with the rest looked up from reference TRBV7-2 and TRBJ2-7, is GAGVSQSPSNKVTEKGKDVELRCDPISGHTALYWYRQSLGQGLEFLIYFQGNSAPDKSGLPSDRFSAERTGGSVSTLTIQRTQQEDSAVYLCASSLGSASSYEQYFGPGTRLTVT.

This clonotype was recorded at least ten times. The chain recombines TRBV20-1 with TRBJ1-1, with D maybe TRBD1 (5 bases). Germline CDR1 reads DFQATT; CDR2 reads SNEGSKA (reference sequence). The CDR3 has 12 residues. V lost 1 base and J 10 bases, leaving 13 bases between the germline ends. CDR3 DNA sequence: TGCAGTGCTAGAGCAGGGAAATTAGGAGCTTTCTTT. Protein sequence: CSARAGKLGAFF.

V is TRBV5-6 and J is TRBJ2-5, with D perhaps TRBD1 (5 bases). Germline V gives CDR1 SGHDT, CDR2 YYEEEE. There are 14 residues in the CDR3. Between the trimmed V and J ends, which lost 5 bases and 1 base, there was a span of 12 bases. The DNA for the CDR3 is TGTGCCAGCAGTTCTATCGACAGCCAAGAGACCCAGTACTTC. Its translation: CASSSIDSQETQYF.

CDR3 in DNA: TGTGCTAGAGATCCTGGACAACCGAACTCTGGAAACACCATATATTTT. Residues: CARDPGQPNSGNTIYF. The V call is TRBV25-1, the J call TRBJ1-3, with D tentatively TRBD1 (5 bases). Germline assignment: CDR1 MGHDK and CDR2 SYGVNS. The CDR3 has 16 amino acids.

This clonotype was counted between two and nine times. The rearrangement uses TRBV7-9 and TRBJ2-7; either TRBD1 or TRBD2 may supply D (6 bases each). Germline CDR1 reads SEHNR; CDR2 reads FQNEAQ (reference sequence). V gave up 7 bases and J gave up 0 bases, with 19 bases separating them. The CDR3 contains 16 residues. DNA for the CDR3: TGTGCCAGCACCCCAGCTGGGGGGCTTAACTCCTACGAGCAGTACTTC. Its translation is CASTPAGGLNSYEQYF.

This clonotype was recorded at least ten times. The CDR3 bases are TGTGCCAGCAGTTTGGGCGCCGGGGCCCCCCTCCACTTT. Protein product: CASSLGAGAPLHF. The chain uses TRBV12-3 or TRBV12-4 and TRBJ1-6; TRBD1 might be the D (5 bases). V lost 3 bases, J lost 13 bases, and 13 bases lay in between. This CDR3 comprises 13 residues.

The V and J genes are TRBV2 and TRBJ2-7, with 9 positions matching TRBD1. Trimming removed 7 bases from V and 9 bases from J; junction bases left unmatched: 10. The CDR3 extends over 13 amino acids. The germline V gene has CDR1 SNHLY and CDR2 FYNNEI. CDR3 sequence reads: CASTRTGVNGQYF. The CDR3 nucleotides are TGTGCCAGCACCAGGACAGGGGTGAACGGGCAGTACTTC.

V usage is TRBV7-6 and J usage is TRBJ2-2; D is unresolved. The CDR3 is 14 residues long. Deletions cut 4 bases from V and 3 bases from J, with 9 bases between. Looked up from germline, CDR1 is SGHVS and CDR2 is FNYEAQ. Here the CDR3 DNA reads TGTGCCAGCAGCTCCCAACTTTACACCGGGGAGCTGTTTTTT. It encodes CASSSQLYTGELFF.

This clonotype came up a few times. The V call is TRBV25-1, the J call TRBJ1-6; D is uncertain. V was cut by 6 bases and J by 6 bases, with 15 bases left in between. Germline V gene lookup returns CDR1 MGHDK and CDR2 SYGVNS. This CDR3 has 15 residues. The chain's CDR3 is CASSQGGLGNSPLHF. The CDR3 DNA sequence: TGTGCCAGCAGCCAAGGAGGGTTAGGTAATTCACCCCTCCACTTT.

This clonotype has more than one count but fewer than ten. CDR3 residues: CASNPESGELFF. The CDR3 nucleotides are TGTGCCAGCAACCCTGAGTCCGGGGAGCTGTTTTTT. V usage is TRBV6-5 and J usage is TRBJ2-2; no definite D call. CDR3 length: 12 residues. Germline CDR1 and CDR2: MNHEY and SVGAGI. The V gene lost 7 bases and the J gene lost 6 bases, with 9 bases spanning the gap.

J is TRBJ2-3 and V is TRBV5-1, with D perhaps given as TRBD1 or TRBD2 (7 bases each). V was clipped by 4 bases and J by 4 bases, with 19 bases between them. Germline-derived CDR1 and CDR2 are SGHRS and YFSETQ. The CDR3 has 16 amino acids. In nucleotides, the CDR3 is TGCGCCAGCAGCCTGTACGACAGGGCGGGAGCAGATACGCAGTATTTT. It yields the protein CASSLYDRAGADTQYF.

In this sample, this clonotype turned up many times. This chain joins TRBV2 and TRBJ1-1; D is ambiguous. This CDR3 spans 14 amino acids. The V end lost 1 base, the J end lost 1 base, and 7 bases lay between the germline ends. CDR1 is SNHLY, CDR2 FYNNEI, per germline. CDR3 residues: CASSEVRGNTEAFF. The DNA of the CDR3 is TGTGCCAGCAGTGAAGTACGGGGGAACACTGAAGCTTTCTTT.

The chain uses TRBV12-3 or TRBV12-4 and TRBJ2-5; possibly TRBD1 for D (6 bases). The CDR3 consists of 14 residues. Trimming removed 6 bases at V and 2 bases at J, with 13 bases between. CDR3 protein: CASSDPDRQETQYF. The CDR3 coding sequence is TGTGCCAGCAGCGATCCGGACAGACAAGAGACCCAGTACTTC.

The chain recombines TRBV7-2 with TRBJ2-7; tentative D call: TRBD1 (6 bases). V was shortened by 5 bases and J by 0 bases, with 17 bases between the two germline ends. Germline CDR1 SGHTA, CDR2 FQGNSA. CDR3 length: 16 residues. For the CDR3, the DNA is TGTGCCAGCAGCACCCACTACACAGGGAACTCCTACGAGCAGTACTTC. As protein: CASSTHYTGNSYEQYF.

This clonotype was recorded only once. The genes are TRBV13 and TRBJ2-7; D might be TRBD1 (5 bases). The CDR3 extends over 14 amino acids. Germline-derived CDR1 and CDR2 are PRHDT and FYEKMQ (reference sequence). The V and J ends lost 7 bases and 0 bases respectively, with 13 bases between them. CDR3 region: CASKGDRASYEQYF. The CDR3 DNA sequence: TGTGCCAGCAAAGGGGATAGGGCCTCCTACGAGCAGTACTTC.

This clonotype was recorded many times. The J gene is TRBJ2-7, the V gene TRBV15; 7 bases fit TRBD1. Per germline, CDR1 LNHNV and CDR2 YYDKDF (reference sequence). This CDR3 has 15 residues. V gave up 4 bases and J gave up 3 bases; unmatched junction bases: 9. The CDR3 spells CATSTLPGQIYEQYF. In DNA form, the CDR3 reads TGTGCCACCAGCACCTTGCCGGGACAGATCTACGAGCAGTACTTC.

This clonotype showed up just a few times. The germline gene is not matched at one end of the junction; a read error may be the cause. This chain links TRBV10-3 with TRBJ1-6; 7 bases map to TRBD1. Per germline, CDR1 ENHRY and CDR2 SYGVKD. The CDR3 loop spans 15 amino acids. The CDR3 protein is CASSYPGTENSPLHF. Written as DNA, the CDR3 is TGTGCCAGCAGTTACCCCGGGACAGAGAATTCACCCCTCCACTTT.

The chain uses TRBV7-2 and TRBJ1-5, with D uncertain. There are 14 residues in the CDR3. V lost 1 base and J 3 bases, leaving 7 bases between the germline ends. From germline, CDR1 is SGHTA and CDR2 FQGNSA. This CDR3 is CASSLERPNQPQHF. In DNA form, the CDR3 reads TGTGCCAGCAGCTTAGAGCGCCCCAATCAGCCCCAGCATTTT.

The table lists this clonotype with a few counts. J is TRBJ1-4 and V is TRBV7-8; D call uncertain. This CDR3 is built from 15 residues. The germline V gene has CDR1 SGHVS and CDR2 FQNEAQ. The germline V and J ends were trimmed by 1 base and 8 bases, with 14 bases remaining between them. This CDR3 is CASSLEGGIGEKLFF. In nucleotides, the CDR3 is TGTGCCAGCAGCTTAGAAGGTGGCATTGGGGAAAAACTGTTTTTT.

This clonotype was observed once. A much larger clone lies a single base off, so this may be a read error. The chain links TRBV29-1 to TRBJ2-7; tentative D call: TRBD2 (5 bases). Trimming stripped 6 bases from V and 5 bases from J, with 14 bases between. The CDR3 consists of 12 residues. CDR1 and CDR2 from the germline V gene are SQVTM and ANQGSEA. CDR3 amino acids: CSVSTGVNEQYF. The CDR3 nucleotides read TGCAGCGTAAGTACCGGGGTCAACGAGCAGTACTTC.

This clonotype occurred many times. This chain links TRBV10-3 with TRBJ1-1; no definite D call. V lost 2 bases and J 0 bases, leaving 7 bases between the germline ends. CDR3 size: 14 residues. Germline loops: CDR1 ENHRY, CDR2 SYGVKD. CDR3: CAISEAAMNTEAFF. Here the CDR3 DNA reads TGTGCCATCAGTGAGGCAGCAATGAACACTGAAGCTTTCTTT.

The rearrangement joins TRBV7-2 to TRBJ2-7; no definite D call. Germline V lookup: CDR1 SGHTA, CDR2 FQGNSA. This CDR3 is 12 amino acids long. The ends were cut back, 6 bases at V and 3 bases at J, with 9 bases in the middle. This chain's CDR3 is CASSWQNYEQYF. The CDR3 DNA reads TGTGCCAGCAGTTGGCAGAACTACGAGCAGTACTTC. The variable domain in full, completed from reference TRBV7-2 and TRBJ2-7, reads GAGVSQSPSNKVTEKGKDVELRCDPISGHTALYWYRQSLGQGLEFLIYFQGNSAPDKSGLPSDRFSAERTGGSVSTLTIQRTQQEDSAVYLCASSWQNYEQYFGPGTRLTVT.

Of note for this clonotype: One end of the junction does not line up with germline, which may come from a read error. The genes are TRBV10-3 and TRBJ1-1, with D perhaps TRBD1 (5 bases). CDR3 size: 14 residues. Looked up from germline, CDR1 is ENHRY and CDR2 is SYGVKD. CDR3 in DNA: TGTGCCAGCGGTGAGGACATCTCGAACACCGAAGCTTTCTTT. Translation: CASGEDISNTEAFF.

The table lists this clonotype with many counts. Here the CDR3 reads CATNPSLSPTEAFF. Written as DNA, the CDR3 is TGTGCCACCAACCCCTCCTTATCCCCTACTGAAGCTTTCTTT. This rearrangement joins TRBV2 to TRBJ1-1; unclear D gene. This CDR3 contains 14 residues. CDR1 and CDR2 (germline): SNHLY, FYNNEI. V lost 10 bases and J 5 bases, leaving 20 bases between the germline ends.